Included here is one T cell receptor beta chain sequence, with context. Its target is not known. This entry comes from a study of shared clonotypes between healthy human individuals. The overall study: Donors were a couple of women and a few men aged 18 to 49.

Clones were read by immunoSEQ multiplex PCR, and TCRdb kept only the in-frame ones, dropping some. The profile shows about a million clones, more than 60% of them singletons. Overall study findings and caveats: Blood was the only sampled material, and tissue repertoires likely differ. Non-shared clonotypes showed lower generation probabilities than clonotypes common to all four donors.

Looked up from germline, CDR1 is SGDLS and CDR2 is YYNGEE. This CDR3 has 17 amino acids. J gave up 3 bases and V 6 bases, and 16 bases lay outside the gene matches. The TCR sequence derives from a man younger than 35 in good health. The chain employs TRBV9 and TRBJ2-7; TRBD2 aligns across 9 bases. The sequenced sample consisted of memory CD4+ T cells sorted from blood. Subset: CD45RA-negative fraction. The CDR3 DNA follows: TGTGCCAGCACCCCTGGGGTGATGGCGGGAGGGTTCTACGAGCAGTACTTC. The encoded protein is CASTPGVMAGGFYEQYF.